The clone carrying this T cell receptor (beta chain) came up a few times. Its antigen remains unidentified. PCR was performed using 60 Vbeta and 13 Jbeta primers. TCRdb keeps only in-frame clones here, not all; method: immunoSEQ multiplex PCR. The table records around 110,000 clones, over 55% of them present only once. The CDR3 is 15 amino acids. CDR1 is ENHRY and CDR2 is SYGVKD in the germline V gene. V lost 5 bases and J lost 4; bases outside the gene matches: 5. The sample comes from a study of cytomegalovirus exposure and HLA in healthy donors. Findings and limits, study-wide: Researchers reported in a later analysis that a missense DCLRE1C variant was tied to TCR beta V- and J-gene trimming.

Donors had nominal health at sampling but likely had unrecorded immune exposures. Sequencing used PBMCs. The J gene is TRBJ2-1, the V gene TRBV10-3; TRBD1 matches at 10 bases. The clonotype was recovered from a female donor in good health and CMV-seronegative. As DNA, the CDR3 is TGTGCCATCAGTACCAGACAGGGGGCGTACAATGAGCAGTTCTTC. This translates into CAISTRQGAYNEQFF.